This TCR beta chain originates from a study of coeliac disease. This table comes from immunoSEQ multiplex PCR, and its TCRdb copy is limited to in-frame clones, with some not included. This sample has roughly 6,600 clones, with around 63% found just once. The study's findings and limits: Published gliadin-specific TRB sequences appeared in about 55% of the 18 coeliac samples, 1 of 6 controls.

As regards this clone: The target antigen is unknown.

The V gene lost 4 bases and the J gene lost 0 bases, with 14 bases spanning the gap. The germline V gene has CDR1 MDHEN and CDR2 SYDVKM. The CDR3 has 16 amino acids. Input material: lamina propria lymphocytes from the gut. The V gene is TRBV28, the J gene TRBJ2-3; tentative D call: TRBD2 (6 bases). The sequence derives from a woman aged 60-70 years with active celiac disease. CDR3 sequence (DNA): TGTGCCAGCAGTTACGGAAGCGGAGGGAGCACAGATACGCAGTATTTT. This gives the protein CASSYGSGGSTDTQYF.